This T cell receptor (beta chain) was sequenced during a study of blood T cell repertoires in COVID-19. Authors' processing steps: Reference gene primer amplification in the assay estimated nucleated cell counts. Sequencing was performed with immunoSEQ multiplex PCR; in TCRdb, only in-frame clones are kept and a portion is missing. The DNA was the basis for D and trimming; V, J and clone size are from that table. Of more than 450,000 clones in the sample, about 85% were seen once. Participant reports of clinical history set cohort assignment. Two negative PCRs, clearance, or symptom resolution characterized the recovered Cohort 3 donors. Germline CDR1 and CDR2: SGHVS and FQNEAQ. Trimming cost V 0 bases and J 2 bases, with 9 bases left between them. The CDR3 is 15 amino acids.

What was sequenced was PBMCs or T cells enriched from blood (not recorded which). The chain joins TRBV7-8 to TRBJ2-3; D gene uncertain. This clonotype originated in a woman aged 18-29 years who had recovered from COVID-19. The DNA for the CDR3 is TGTGCCAGCAGCTTAGCGCGTATTTCCACAGATACGCAGTATTTT. Translation gives CASSLARISTDTQYF.